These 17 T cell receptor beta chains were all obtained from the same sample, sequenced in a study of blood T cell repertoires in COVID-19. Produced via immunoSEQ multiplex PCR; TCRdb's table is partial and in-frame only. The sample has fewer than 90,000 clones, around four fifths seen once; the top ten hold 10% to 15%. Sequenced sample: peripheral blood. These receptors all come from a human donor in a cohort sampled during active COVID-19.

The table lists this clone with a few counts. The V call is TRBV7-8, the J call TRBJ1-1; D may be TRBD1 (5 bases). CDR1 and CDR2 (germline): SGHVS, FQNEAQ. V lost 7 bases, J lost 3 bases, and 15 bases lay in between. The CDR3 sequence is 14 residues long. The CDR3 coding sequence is TGTGCCAGCACCCTCACCAGGGAATACACTGAAGCTTTCTTT. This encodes CASTLTREYTEAFF.

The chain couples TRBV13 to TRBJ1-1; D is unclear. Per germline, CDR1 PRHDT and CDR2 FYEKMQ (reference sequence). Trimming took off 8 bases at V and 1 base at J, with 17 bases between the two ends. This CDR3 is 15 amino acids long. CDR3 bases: TGTGCCAGCCTAATAACCCAGGTTCAGAACACTGAAGCTTTCTTT. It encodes CASLITQVQNTEAFF.

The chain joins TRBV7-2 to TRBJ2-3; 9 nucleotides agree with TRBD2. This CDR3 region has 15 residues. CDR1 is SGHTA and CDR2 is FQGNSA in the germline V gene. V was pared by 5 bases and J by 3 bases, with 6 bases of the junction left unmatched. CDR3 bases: TGTGCCAGCAGCCCTGCGGGGGGGTGGACAGATACGCAGTATTTT. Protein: CASSPAGGWTDTQYF.

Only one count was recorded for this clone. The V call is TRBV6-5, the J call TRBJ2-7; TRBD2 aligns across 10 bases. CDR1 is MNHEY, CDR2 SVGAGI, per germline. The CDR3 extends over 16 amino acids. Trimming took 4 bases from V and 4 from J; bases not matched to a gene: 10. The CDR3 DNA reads TGTGCCAGCAGTTTTGGACCAGCGGGGGGGCGGTACGAGCAGTACTTC. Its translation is CASSFGPAGGRYEQYF.

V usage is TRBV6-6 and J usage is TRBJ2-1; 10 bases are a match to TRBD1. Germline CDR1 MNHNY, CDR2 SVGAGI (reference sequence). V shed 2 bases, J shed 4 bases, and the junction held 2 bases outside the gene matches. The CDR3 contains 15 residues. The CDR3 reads CASSYLGQGYNEQFF. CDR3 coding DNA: TGTGCCAGCAGTTACCTGGGACAGGGGTACAATGAGCAGTTCTTC.

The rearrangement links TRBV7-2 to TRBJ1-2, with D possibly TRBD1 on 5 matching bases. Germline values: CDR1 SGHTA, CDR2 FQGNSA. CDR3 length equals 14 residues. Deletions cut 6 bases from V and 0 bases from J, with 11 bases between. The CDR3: CASSPPGANYGYTF. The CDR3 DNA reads TGTGCCAGCAGTCCCCCGGGGGCTAACTATGGCTACACCTTC.

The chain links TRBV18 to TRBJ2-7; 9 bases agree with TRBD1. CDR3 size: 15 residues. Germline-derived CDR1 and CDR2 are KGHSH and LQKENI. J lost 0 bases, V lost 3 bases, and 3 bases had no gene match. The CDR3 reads CASSPGTGSSYEQYF. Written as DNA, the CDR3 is TGTGCCAGCTCACCGGGGACAGGGAGCTCCTACGAGCAGTACTTC.

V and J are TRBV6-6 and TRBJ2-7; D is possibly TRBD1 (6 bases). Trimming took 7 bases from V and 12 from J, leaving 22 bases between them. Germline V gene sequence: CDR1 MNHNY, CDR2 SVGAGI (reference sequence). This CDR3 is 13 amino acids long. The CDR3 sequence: CASIGQGSRRGYF. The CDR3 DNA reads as TGTGCCAGCATCGGGCAGGGTTCCCGCAGGGGGTACTTC.

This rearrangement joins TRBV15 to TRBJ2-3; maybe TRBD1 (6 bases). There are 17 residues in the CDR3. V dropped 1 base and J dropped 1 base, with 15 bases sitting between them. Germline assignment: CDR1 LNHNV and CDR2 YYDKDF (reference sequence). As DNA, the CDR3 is TGTGCCACCAGCAGAGGTGGCAGGGGCCTGGGCACAGATACGCAGTATTTT. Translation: CATSRGGRGLGTDTQYF.

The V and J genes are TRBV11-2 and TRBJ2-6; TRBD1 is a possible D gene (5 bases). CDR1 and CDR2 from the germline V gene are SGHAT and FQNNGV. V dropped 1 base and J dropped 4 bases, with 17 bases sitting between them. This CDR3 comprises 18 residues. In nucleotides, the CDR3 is TGTGCCAGCAGCTTAGGGGCAGGGAACCTTCTGGGGGCCAACGTCCTGACTTTC. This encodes CASSLGAGNLLGANVLTF.

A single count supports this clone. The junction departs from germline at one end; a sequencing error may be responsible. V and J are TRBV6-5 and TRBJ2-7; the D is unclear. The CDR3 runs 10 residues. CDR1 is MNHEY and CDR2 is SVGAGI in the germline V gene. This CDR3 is CPERTPEQYF. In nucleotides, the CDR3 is TGCCCCGAGCGAACTCCCGAGCAGTACTTC.

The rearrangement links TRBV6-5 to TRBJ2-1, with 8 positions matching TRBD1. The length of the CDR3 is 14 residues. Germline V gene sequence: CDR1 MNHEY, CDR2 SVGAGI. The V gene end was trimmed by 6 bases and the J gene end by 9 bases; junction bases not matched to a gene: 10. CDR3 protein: CASSSDRVSGEQFF. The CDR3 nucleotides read TGTGCCAGCAGCTCGGACAGGGTATCCGGTGAGCAGTTCTTC.

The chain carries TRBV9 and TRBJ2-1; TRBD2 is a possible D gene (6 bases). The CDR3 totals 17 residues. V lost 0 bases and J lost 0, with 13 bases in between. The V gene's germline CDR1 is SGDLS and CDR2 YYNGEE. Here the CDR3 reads CASSVASSARSYNEQFF. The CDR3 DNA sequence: TGTGCCAGCAGCGTAGCTTCTAGCGCACGCTCCTACAATGAGCAGTTCTTC.

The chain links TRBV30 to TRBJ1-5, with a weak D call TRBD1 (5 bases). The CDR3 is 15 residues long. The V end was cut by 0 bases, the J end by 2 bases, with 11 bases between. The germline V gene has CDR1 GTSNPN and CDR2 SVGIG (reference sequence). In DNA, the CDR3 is TGTGCCTGGAGTGTACTTCCGGGGGGCAATCAGCCCCAGCATTTT. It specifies CAWSVLPGGNQPQHF.

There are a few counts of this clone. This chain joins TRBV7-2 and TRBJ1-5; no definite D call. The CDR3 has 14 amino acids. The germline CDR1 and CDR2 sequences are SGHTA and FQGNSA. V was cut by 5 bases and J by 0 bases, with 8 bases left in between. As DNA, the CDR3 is TGTGCCAGCAGCCTAGACGGTAGCAATCAGCCCCAGCATTTT. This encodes CASSLDGSNQPQHF.

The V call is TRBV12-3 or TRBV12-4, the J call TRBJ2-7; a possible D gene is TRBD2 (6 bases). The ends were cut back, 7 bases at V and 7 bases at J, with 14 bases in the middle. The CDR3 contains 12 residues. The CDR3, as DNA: TGTGCCAGCACGCGGGGATTAATGGAGCAGTACTTC. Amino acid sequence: CASTRGLMEQYF.

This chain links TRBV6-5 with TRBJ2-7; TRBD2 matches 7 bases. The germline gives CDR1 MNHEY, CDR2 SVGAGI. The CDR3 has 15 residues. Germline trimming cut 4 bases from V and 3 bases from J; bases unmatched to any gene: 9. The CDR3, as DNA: TGTGCCAGCAGTTCGCAGAGGGCGGGGGACTACGAGCAGTACTTC. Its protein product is CASSSQRAGDYEQYF.